This T cell receptor (beta chain) was captured in a study of regulatory T cells in long-lasting Graves disease. HTBI primers from iRepertoire and Arm-PCR of CDR3 regions yielded the TCR beta libraries. TCRdb fed the multiplex PCR reads into MiXCR, producing one record per CDR3 protein. This sample has 680,000 or so distinct CDR3 sequences, with 16% found just once. The time point is: newly diagnosed GD, antithyroid drugs for less than 3 months. Construction of the TCR library relied on RNA isolated from PBMCs. The patients were enrolled through endocrinology in Xi'an, China. V gave up 5 bases and J gave up 1 base; unmatched junction bases: 4. Germline lookup yields CDR1 MNHEY and CDR2 SMNVEV (reference sequence). The CDR3 is 14 residues long. This clonotype was seen at least ten times. These data were likewise used in another study, on T cells in Graves' hyperthyroidism and ophthalmopathy. As reported in that work: Subjects aged 18 to 65 presented with newly diagnosed hyperthyroidism of less than 2 months' duration. In the first-round RT-PCR of the TCR CDR3, the HTBI primer set was used. Blood also showed most of the thyroid clonotypes that were expanded above 0.001.

The sample here was peripheral blood mononuclear cells (PBMCs), taken at new diagnosis, from a patient treated with antithyroid drugs. The sequence came from a woman aged 25 to 45 with Graves disease. The chain uses TRBV27 and TRBJ1-1, with 7 nucleotides matching TRBD1. The chain's CDR3 is CASSATGANTEAFF. The CDR3 DNA reads as TGTGCCAGCAGTGCCACAGGGGCGAACACTGAAGCTTTCTTT.